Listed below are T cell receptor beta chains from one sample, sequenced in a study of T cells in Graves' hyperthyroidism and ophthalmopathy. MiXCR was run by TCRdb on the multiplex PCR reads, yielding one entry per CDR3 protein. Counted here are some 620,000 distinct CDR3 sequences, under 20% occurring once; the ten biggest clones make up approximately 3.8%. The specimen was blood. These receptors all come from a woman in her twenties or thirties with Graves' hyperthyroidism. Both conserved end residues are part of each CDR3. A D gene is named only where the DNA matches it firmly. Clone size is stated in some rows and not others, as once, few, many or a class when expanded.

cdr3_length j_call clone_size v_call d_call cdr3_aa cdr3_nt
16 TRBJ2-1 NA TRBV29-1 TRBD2 CSVEGPSGSLVNEQFF TGCAGCGTTGAAGGGCCTAGCGGGAGCCTAGTAAATGAGCAGTTCTTC
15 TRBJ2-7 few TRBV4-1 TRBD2 CASSQEPAGPLEQYF TGCGCCAGCAGCCAAGAACCAGCGGGACCCCTCGAGCAGTACTTC
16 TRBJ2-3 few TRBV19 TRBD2 CASSIDTAGGADTQYF TGTGCCAGTAGTATAGATACGGCGGGAGGTGCAGATACGCAGTATTTT
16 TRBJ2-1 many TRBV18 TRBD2 CASSPPTSGSYNEQFF TGTGCCAGCTCACCGCCGACTAGCGGGAGTTACAATGAGCAGTTCTTC
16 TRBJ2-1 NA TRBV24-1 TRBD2 CATSDRRLAGLNEQFF TGTGCCACCAGTGACCGAAGACTAGCGGGCTTAAATGAGCAGTTCTTC
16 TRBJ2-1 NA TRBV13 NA CASQGGEIEGANEQFF TGTGCCAGCCAGGGAGGGGAGATAGAGGGGGCGAATGAGCAGTTCTTC
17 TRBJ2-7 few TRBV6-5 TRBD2 CASSYFGITSGLYEQYF TGTGCCAGCAGTTATTTCGGTATCACTAGCGGGCTCTACGAGCAGTACTTC
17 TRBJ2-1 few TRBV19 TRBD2 CASSISPSGIREGEQFF TGTGCCAGTAGTATAAGTCCTAGCGGGATCAGGGAGGGTGAGCAGTTCTTC
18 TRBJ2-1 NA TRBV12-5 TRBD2 CASGLLPGLAGSYNEQFF TGTGCTAGTGGTTTGTTACCGGGACTAGCGGGAAGCTACAATGAGCAGTTCTTC
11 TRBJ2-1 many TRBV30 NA CAWSDQGEQFF TGTGCCTGGAGTGATCAGGGTGAGCAGTTCTTC
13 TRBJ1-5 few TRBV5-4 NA CASSMGRDQPQHF TGTGCCAGCAGCATGGGGCGGGATCAGCCCCAGCATTTT
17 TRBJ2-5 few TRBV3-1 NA CASSQATGNGGQETQYF TGTGCCAGCAGCCAAGCGACGGGCAATGGTGGCCAAGAGACCCAGTACTTC
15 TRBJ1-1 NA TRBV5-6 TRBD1 CASSFLDRGLTEAFF TGTGCCAGCAGCTTCCTAGACAGGGGGCTCACTGAAGCTTTCTTT
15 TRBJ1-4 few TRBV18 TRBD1 CASSRDRGRSEKLFF TGTGCCAGCTCGCGTGACAGGGGACGAAGCGAAAAACTGTTTTTT
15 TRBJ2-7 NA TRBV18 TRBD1 CASSPGRGGFHEQYF TGTGCCAGCTCCCCTGGGAGAGGGGGCTTCCACGAGCAGTACTTC
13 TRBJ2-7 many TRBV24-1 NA CAIQGYEEGEQYF TGTGCCATTCAGGGTTACGAAGAGGGCGAGCAGTACTTC
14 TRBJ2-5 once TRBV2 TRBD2 CASMGTSGRLPQYF TGTGCCAGCATGGGGACTAGCGGGAGACTCCCCCAGTACTTC
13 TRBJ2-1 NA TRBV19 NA CASSINAYNEQFF TGTGCCAGTAGTATAAATGCGTATAATGAGCAGTTCTTC
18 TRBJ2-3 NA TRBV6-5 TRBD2 CASSYTAREDSSTDTQYF TGTGCCAGCAGTTATACAGCGCGGGAGGATTCTAGCACAGATACGCAGTATTTT
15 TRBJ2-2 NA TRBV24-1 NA CATSEPGQNTGELFF TGTGCCACCAGTGAGCCGGGACAGAACACCGGGGAGCTGTTTTTT
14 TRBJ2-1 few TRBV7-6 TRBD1 CASSTDRGVDEQFF TGTGCCAGCAGCACGGACAGGGGTGTAGATGAGCAGTTCTTC
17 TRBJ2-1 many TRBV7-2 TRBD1 CASSLWGTASSYNEQFF TGTGCCAGCAGCTTATGGGGGACAGCGAGCTCCTACAATGAGCAGTTCTTC
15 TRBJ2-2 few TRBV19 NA CASSIDLVEPGELFF TGTGCCAGTAGTATAGATCTCGTCGAACCCGGGGAGCTGTTTTTT
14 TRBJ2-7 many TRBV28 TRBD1 CASSSDRGKNEQYF TGTGCCAGCAGCTCGGACAGGGGGAAAAACGAGCAGTACTTC
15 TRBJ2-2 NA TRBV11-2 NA CASSSGPGNTGELFF TGTGCCAGCAGCTCAGGGCCTGGAAACACCGGGGAGCTGTTTTTT
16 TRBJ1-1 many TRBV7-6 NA CASSLAPAGEDTEAFF TGTGCCAGCAGCTTAGCCCCGGCAGGGGAGGACACTGAAGCTTTCTTT
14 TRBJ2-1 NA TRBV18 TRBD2 CASSPSAGVGEQFF TGTGCCAGCTCACCAAGTGCGGGAGTAGGTGAGCAGTTCTTC
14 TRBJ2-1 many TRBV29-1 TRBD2 CSLRTSGKGYEQFF TGCAGCTTGCGGACTAGCGGGAAGGGTTATGAGCAGTTCTTC
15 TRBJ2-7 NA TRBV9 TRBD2 CASRSGHAGDHEQYF TGTGCCAGCAGGAGCGGCCATGCGGGAGACCACGAGCAGTACTTC
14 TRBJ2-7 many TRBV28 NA CASSFHRYSYEQYF TGTGCCAGCAGTTTTCACCGTTACTCCTACGAGCAGTACTTC
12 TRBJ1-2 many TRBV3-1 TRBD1 CASIGQGESYTF TGTGCCAGCATCGGACAGGGGGAGAGCTACACCTTC
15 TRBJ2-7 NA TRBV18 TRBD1 CASSPNRGPSEEQYF TGTGCCAGCTCACCAAACAGGGGGCCCTCGGAAGAGCAGTACTTC
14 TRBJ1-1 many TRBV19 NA CASSPRHVSSEAFF TGTGCCAGTAGTCCTAGGCATGTATCTTCTGAAGCTTTCTTT
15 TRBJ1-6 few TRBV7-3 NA CASSLMAAPNSPLHF TGTGCCAGCAGCTTAATGGCGGCCCCTAATTCACCCCTCCACTTT
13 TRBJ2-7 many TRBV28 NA CASSQGRYSEQYF TGTGCCAGCAGTCAAGGGAGGTATTCGGAGCAGTACTTC
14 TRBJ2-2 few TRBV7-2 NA CASSSYGYTGELFF TGTGCCAGCAGCTCCTATGGCTACACCGGGGAGCTGTTTTTT
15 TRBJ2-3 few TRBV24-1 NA CATSDPGGVADTQYF TGTGCCACCAGTGACCCCGGAGGGGTCGCAGATACGCAGTATTTT
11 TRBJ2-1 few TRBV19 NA CASSKGDEQFF TGTGCCAGTAGTAAAGGGGATGAGCAGTTCTTC
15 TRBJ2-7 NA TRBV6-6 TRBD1 CASSYPGQGASEQYF TGTGCCAGCAGTTACCCCGGACAGGGGGCTAGCGAGCAGTACTTC
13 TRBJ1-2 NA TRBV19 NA CASSIRTAYGYTF TGTGCCAGTAGTATACGGACTGCTTATGGCTACACCTTC
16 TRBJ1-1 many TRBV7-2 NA CASSLDWQGVDTEAFF TGTGCCAGCAGCTTAGATTGGCAGGGTGTGGACACTGAAGCTTTCTTT
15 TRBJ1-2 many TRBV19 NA CASSTHSGANYGYTF TGTGCCAGTAGTACCCACAGCGGAGCTAACTATGGCTACACCTTC
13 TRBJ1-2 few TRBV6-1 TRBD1 CASRKGAGYGYTF TGTGCCAGCAGAAAGGGGGCAGGGTATGGCTACACCTTC
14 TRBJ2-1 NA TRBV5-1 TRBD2 CASGLAQRYNEQFF TGCGCCAGTGGACTAGCGCAGCGCTACAATGAGCAGTTCTTC
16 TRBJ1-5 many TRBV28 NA CASGEILYRGNQPQHF TGTGCCAGCGGGGAGATATTGTACAGAGGCAATCAGCCCCAGCATTTT
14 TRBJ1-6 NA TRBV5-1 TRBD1 CASSWDSSSEPLHF TGCGCCAGCAGCTGGGACAGCTCGTCTGAACCCCTCCACTTT
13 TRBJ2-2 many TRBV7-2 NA CASSPVWGGELFF TGTGCCAGCAGCCCGGTCTGGGGCGGGGAGCTGTTTTTT
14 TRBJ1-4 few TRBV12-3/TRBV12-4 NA CASSFTRYNEKLFF TGTGCCAGCAGTTTTACACGGTATAATGAAAAACTGTTTTTT
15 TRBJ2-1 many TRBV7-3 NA CASSQGGTSYNEQFF TGTGCCAGCAGCCAAGGGGGGACGTCCTACAATGAGCAGTTCTTC
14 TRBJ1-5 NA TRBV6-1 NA CASRGGVSNQPQHF TGTGCCAGCAGAGGGGGGGTTAGCAATCAGCCCCAGCATTTT
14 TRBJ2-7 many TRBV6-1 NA CASSPRQNTYEQYF TGTGCCAGCAGTCCTCGACAGAACACCTACGAGCAGTACTTC
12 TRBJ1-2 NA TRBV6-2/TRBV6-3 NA CASRYTNGGYTF TGTGCCAGCAGATATACTAATGGTGGCTACACCTTC